Each of the 31 T cell receptor beta chains below was sequenced from the same sample in a study of vaccination and CD4 T cells after COVID-19. TCRdb recomputed calls from the PCR reads with MiXCR, one row per CDR3 protein. The sample has tens of thousands of distinct CDR3 sequences, around 53% seen once. Sample: CD4+ T cells from blood, taken before SARS-CoV-2 vaccination. The receptor set was obtained from a human donor who had recovered from COVID-19.

The J gene is TRBJ2-2, the V gene TRBV7-3; D is undetermined. V lost 2 bases to trimming and J lost 1 base, with 5 bases between them. The CDR3 extends over 14 amino acids. The germline CDR1 and CDR2 sequences are SGHTA and FQGTGA. The CDR3 region is CASSLPRNTGELFF. The CDR3 coding sequence is TGTGCCAGCAGCTTACCCCGGAACACCGGGGAGCTGTTTTTT. Filled out from reference TRBV7-3 and TRBJ2-2, the complete variable domain reads GAGVSQTPSNKVTEKGKYVELRCDPISGHTALYWYRQSLGQGPEFLIYFQGTGAADDSGLPNDRFFAVRPEGSVSTLKIQRTERGDSAVYLCASSLPRNTGELFFGEGSRLTVL.

Relative to its sample, this clonotype is medium-sized. V and J are TRBV15 and TRBJ1-2, with D hard to call. The CDR3 extends over 15 amino acids. Germline-derived CDR1 and CDR2 are LNHNV and YYDKDF (reference sequence). V was clipped by 5 bases and J by 4 bases, with 17 bases between them. The chain's CDR3 is CATSLIGRDRYGYTF. In DNA, the CDR3 is TGTGCCACCAGCTTGATTGGGAGGGATCGCTATGGCTACACCTTC.

The chain employs TRBV10-3 and TRBJ1-2, with D possibly matching TRBD1 (6 bases). The CDR3 extends over 14 amino acids. CDR1 and CDR2 (germline): ENHRY, SYGVKD. Trimming took off 6 bases at V and 6 bases at J, with 17 bases between the two ends. The CDR3 DNA is TGTGCCATCAGACGGGACTCAGGGGCGGATGGCTACACCTTC. Protein: CAIRRDSGADGYTF.

The chain combines TRBV7-3 with TRBJ2-3; 9 nucleotides align to TRBD2. J gave up 5 bases and V 2 bases, and 8 bases lay outside the gene matches. Germline V gene data show CDR1 as SGHTA and CDR2 as FQGTGA. The CDR3 spans 16 residues. CDR3 region: CASSLLAGNRRDTQYF. The CDR3, as DNA: TGTGCCAGCAGCTTACTAGCGGGGAACAGGCGAGATACGCAGTATTTT.

The V and J genes are TRBV5-4 and TRBJ2-1, with TRBD2 matching 7 bases. The CDR3 contains 14 residues. The germline V gene has CDR1 SGHNT and CDR2 YYREEE (reference sequence). V trimming: 4 bases; J trimming: 3 bases; junction bases outside the gene matches: 4. CDR3 DNA: TGTGCCAGCAGCCATAGCGGGTACTACAATGAGCAGTTCTTC. This gives the protein CASSHSGYYNEQFF. Supplemented by reference TRBV5-4 and TRBJ2-1, the full variable domain reads ETGVTQSPTHLIKTRGQQVTLRCSSQSGHNTVSWYQQALGQGPQFIFQYYREEENGRGNFPPRFSGLQFPNYSSELNVNALELDDSALYLCASSHSGYYNEQFFGPGTRLTVL.

The chain has TRBV7-2 and TRBJ1-5; D is unclear. V gave up 1 base and J gave up 9 bases, with 4 bases separating them. From germline, CDR1 is SGHTA and CDR2 FQGNSA. The CDR3 runs 11 residues. CDR3 nucleotide sequence: TGTGCCAGCAGCTTAGGAGGGCCCCAGCATTTT. This translates into CASSLGGPQHF.

The chain combines TRBV19 with TRBJ1-1; D is uncertain. The germline V gene has CDR1 LNHDA and CDR2 SQIVND (reference sequence). V shed 0 bases and J shed 3 bases, with 5 bases lying between them. The CDR3 runs to 13 residues. CDR3 in amino acids: CASSIDRDTEAFF. For the CDR3, the DNA is TGTGCCAGTAGTATAGATCGGGACACTGAAGCTTTCTTT.

The genes are TRBV7-2 and TRBJ2-7; 8 bases are shared with TRBD2. V shed 1 base, J shed 0 bases, and the junction held 5 bases outside the gene matches. Germline V lookup: CDR1 SGHTA, CDR2 FQGNSA. This CDR3 comprises 16 residues. The CDR3 region is CASSLVGGTSSYEQYF. Written as DNA, the CDR3 is TGTGCCAGCAGCTTAGTAGGCGGGACTAGCTCCTACGAGCAGTACTTC.

This clonotype came up a few times. The chain has TRBV27 and TRBJ2-1; the match to TRBD2 covers 8 bases. CDR1 and CDR2 from the germline V gene are MNHEY and SMNVEV (reference sequence). After removal of 3 bases from V and 6 bases from J, the junction contained 7 bases not matched to a gene. This CDR3 region has 15 residues. CDR3 DNA sequence: TGTGCCAGCAGTTTGTTTAGCGGGATGTCCAATGAGCAGTTCTTC. This translates into CASSLFSGMSNEQFF.

The V gene is TRBV4-1, the J gene TRBJ2-5; no firm D call. Trimming took 7 bases from V and 3 from J, leaving 12 bases between them. This CDR3 is built from 13 residues. Germline V gene sequence: CDR1 MGHRA, CDR2 YSYEKL. In DNA form, the CDR3 reads TGCGCCAGCATATATAGCTGTGAAGAGACCCAGTACTTC. Its translation: CASIYSCEETQYF.

The chain joins TRBV19 to TRBJ1-2; a weak D match, TRBD1 (5 bases). Deletions cut 5 bases from V and 6 bases from J, with 7 bases between. CDR3 size: 11 residues. Per the germline V gene, CDR1 is LNHDA and CDR2 is SQIVND (reference sequence). CDR3 loop: CASSQGHGYTF. CDR3 nucleotides: TGTGCCAGTAGTCAGGGTCATGGCTACACCTTC.

The chain employs TRBV10-3 and TRBJ2-1, with D hard to call. From germline, CDR1 is ENHRY and CDR2 SYGVKD. The V end was cut by 8 bases, the J end by 0 bases, with 11 bases between. The CDR3 is made up of 14 amino acids. The CDR3 spells CAIATQSSYNEQFF. Here the CDR3 DNA reads TGTGCCATCGCGACACAGAGCTCCTACAATGAGCAGTTCTTC.

This clonotype was counted a few times. V gene TRBV7-9 combines with J gene TRBJ1-2, with TRBD1 as a possible D gene (6 bases). The CDR3 spans 14 residues. The ends were cut back, 4 bases at V and 1 base at J, with 10 bases in the middle. CDR1 and CDR2 (germline): SEHNR, FQNEAQ (reference sequence). CDR3 bases: TGTGCCAGCAGCTCATTCAGGGGTAACTATGGCTACACCTTC. It specifies CASSSFRGNYGYTF. The whole variable domain, remainder taken from reference TRBV7-9 and TRBJ1-2, is DTGVSQNPRHKITKRGQNVTFRCDPISEHNRLYWYRQTLGQGPEFLTYFQNEAQLEKSRLLSDRFSAERPKGSFSTLEIQRTEQGDSAMYLCASSSFRGNYGYTFGSGTRLTVV.

There are a few counts of this clonotype. V gene TRBV7-9 combines with J gene TRBJ1-2; a weak D match, TRBD1 (5 bases). The V end was cut by 4 bases, the J end by 6 bases, with 15 bases between. The CDR3 consists of 14 residues. CDR1 SEHNR and CDR2 FQNEAQ come from the germline V gene (reference sequence). DNA of the CDR3: TGTGCCAGCAGCTCCAGGGATAGGTTCGATGGCTACACCTTC. Protein sequence: CASSSRDRFDGYTF.

This clonotype was seen a few times. The genes are TRBV4-3 and TRBJ1-4; no clear D gene. The germline V gene encodes CDR1 LGHNA and CDR2 YSLEER. CDR3 length: 14 residues. Between the trimmed V and J ends, which lost 0 bases and 8 bases, there was a span of 10 bases. The CDR3 DNA reads TGCGCCAGCAGCCAAGATAGCCGGGCAGAAAAACTGTTTTTT. This gives the protein CASSQDSRAEKLFF.

This clonotype was observed a few times. The CDR3 DNA follows: TGTGCCAGCAGTTCCGCGACAGGGACGGAGGAAAAACTGTTTTTT. This encodes CASSSATGTEEKLFF. This sequence joins TRBV27 and TRBJ1-4; TRBD1 aligns across 7 bases. The CDR3 covers 15 residues. The V and J ends lost 4 bases and 8 bases, in that order; junction bases with no gene match: 10. CDR1 MNHEY and CDR2 SMNVEV come from the germline V gene (reference sequence).

The chain carries TRBV7-2 and TRBJ1-6; 9 nucleotides line up with TRBD1. Germline trimming cut 2 bases from V and 8 bases from J; bases unmatched to any gene: 4. The CDR3 has 15 residues. From germline, CDR1 is SGHTA and CDR2 FQGNSA. As DNA, the CDR3 is TGTGCCAGCAGCTTATTGGGACAGGGCGATTCACCCCTCCACTTT. Residues: CASSLLGQGDSPLHF.

This chain uses TRBV7-3 with TRBJ2-1; no firm D call. V lost 0 bases to trimming and J lost 8 bases, with 8 bases between them. The CDR3 runs 13 residues. CDR1 SGHTA and CDR2 FQGTGA come from the germline V gene. The CDR3 region has the DNA TGTGCCAGCAGCTTAACCTTTCGCGATGAGCAGTTCTTC. Encoded protein: CASSLTFRDEQFF.

The chain recombines TRBV7-2 with TRBJ2-3; D is ambiguous. The CDR3 extends over 14 amino acids. Germline-derived CDR1 and CDR2 are SGHTA and FQGNSA. Trimming pared 5 bases from V and 2 bases from J, leaving 11 bases between. CDR3: CASSPWAHTDTQYF. CDR3 coding DNA: TGTGCCAGCAGCCCCTGGGCCCACACAGATACGCAGTATTTT.

The rearrangement uses TRBV5-6 and TRBJ2-5; no clear D. The CDR3 contains 16 residues. The V gene's germline CDR1 is SGHDT and CDR2 YYEEEE. V was pared by 3 bases and J by 1 base, with 16 bases between. The chain's CDR3 is CASSSLYVAVQETQYF. The CDR3 DNA sequence: TGTGCCAGCAGCTCTTTATATGTGGCAGTCCAAGAGACCCAGTACTTC.

V is TRBV20-1 and J is TRBJ1-5; D remains unclear. CDR3 length equals 12 residues. Germline CDR1 and CDR2: DFQATT and SNEGSKA (reference sequence). Deletions cut 7 bases from V and 0 bases from J, with 7 bases between. The CDR3, as DNA: TGCAGTGGGACGTATAGCAATCAGCCCCAGCATTTT. Encoded protein: CSGTYSNQPQHF.

The V and J genes are TRBV20-1 and TRBJ2-1; 10 positions match TRBD2. Per the germline V gene, CDR1 is DFQATT and CDR2 is SNEGSKA (reference sequence). The CDR3 totals 19 residues. V shed 2 bases and J 3 bases; nucleotides not matched to a gene: 16. The DNA of the CDR3 is TGCAGTGCTAGATCAACAGGGGCTAGCGGGAGAACCCTCTACAATGAGCAGTTCTTC. Translated: CSARSTGASGRTLYNEQFF.

The V and J genes are TRBV6-1 and TRBJ1-1; D is uncertain. Germline-derived CDR1 and CDR2 are MNHNS and SASEGT. This CDR3 is built from 10 residues. The V and J ends lost 7 bases and 11 bases respectively, with 11 bases between them. The CDR3 DNA sequence: TGTGCCAGCATACTCCGAGAGGCTTTCTTT. Encoded protein: CASILREAFF.

This rearrangement joins TRBV21-1 to TRBJ1-1; the D segment call TRBD1 is taken from the table without a DNA check. TRBV21-1 is reported as a pseudogene. The CDR3 spans 13 residues. CDR3 nucleotide sequence: TGTGCCAGCAGCAAAGCCCGGGGTACTGAAGCTTTCTTT. Protein: CASSKARGTEAFF.

The chain recombines TRBV27 with TRBJ2-2; D could derive from TRBD1 or TRBD2 (6 bases each). Germline loops: CDR1 MNHEY, CDR2 SMNVEV (reference sequence). Trimming cost V 2 bases and J 5 bases, with 12 bases left between them. This CDR3 is 15 amino acids long. In DNA form, the CDR3 reads TGTGCCAGCAGTTTAAACCCGGGGGCAACCGGGGAGCTGTTTTTT. This sequence encodes CASSLNPGATGELFF.

This clonotype was observed once. The J gene is TRBJ2-2, the V gene TRBV9; maybe TRBD1 (6 bases). The CDR3 runs to 16 residues. Trimming stripped 0 bases from V and 7 bases from J, with 16 bases between. CDR1 is SGDLS and CDR2 is YYNGEE in the germline V gene. CDR3 nucleotide sequence: TGTGCCAGCAGCGTAGAACAGGGTCAACGGGGCGGGGAGCTGTTTTTT. This translates into CASSVEQGQRGGELFF.

The rearrangement uses TRBV20-1 and TRBJ1-1; D unresolved. The germline V gene has CDR1 DFQATT and CDR2 SNEGSKA (reference sequence). The CDR3 extends over 14 amino acids. V lost 6 bases, J lost 1 base, and 15 bases lay in between. CDR3 DNA sequence: TGCAGTGCCCCCCTTAATACTAAGAACACTGAAGCTTTCTTT. Amino acids: CSAPLNTKNTEAFF.

The CDR3 DNA reads as TGTGCCAGCTCTCCCGGGGGGGGGTCGGGTCAGCCCCAGCATTTT. This encodes CASSPGGGSGQPQHF. This chain uses TRBV6-2 or TRBV6-3 with TRBJ1-5; weak D call: TRBD1 (5 bases). The CDR3 has 15 amino acids. Per germline, CDR1 MNHEY and CDR2 SVGEGT. V lost 8 bases, J lost 6 bases, and 20 bases lay in between.

CDR3 sequence (DNA): TGTGCCAGCAGGCTGGGGTCCCAAAGGTGGTCCGGGGAGCTGTTTTTT. It specifies CASRLGSQRWSGELFF. The genes are TRBV12-3 or TRBV12-4 and TRBJ2-2, with D unresolved. The length of the CDR3 is 16 residues. V lost 6 bases, J lost 6 bases, and 20 bases lay in between.

This clonotype occurred a few times. The chain's CDR3 is CASSLAGVTGELFF. The CDR3 bases are TGTGCCAGCAGTCTAGCGGGGGTTACCGGGGAGCTGTTTTTT. The chain carries TRBV6-1 and TRBJ2-2; 10 nucleotides line up with TRBD2. The CDR3 sequence is 14 residues long. The germline gives CDR1 MNHNS, CDR2 SASEGT. The trim removed 5 bases at V and 5 bases at J, leaving 2 bases unmatched.

This clonotype was seen a few times. The rearrangement links TRBV11-3 to TRBJ1-5, with a weak D call TRBD1 (5 bases). With 5 bases removed from V and 4 bases from J, the gap between germline ends came to 15 bases. The CDR3 loop spans 15 amino acids. Germline V gives CDR1 SGHNT, CDR2 YENEEA. CDR3 bases: TGTGCCAGCAGCCAGGGCGGGATCGGGAATCAGCCCCAGCATTTT. Translated: CASSQGGIGNQPQHF.